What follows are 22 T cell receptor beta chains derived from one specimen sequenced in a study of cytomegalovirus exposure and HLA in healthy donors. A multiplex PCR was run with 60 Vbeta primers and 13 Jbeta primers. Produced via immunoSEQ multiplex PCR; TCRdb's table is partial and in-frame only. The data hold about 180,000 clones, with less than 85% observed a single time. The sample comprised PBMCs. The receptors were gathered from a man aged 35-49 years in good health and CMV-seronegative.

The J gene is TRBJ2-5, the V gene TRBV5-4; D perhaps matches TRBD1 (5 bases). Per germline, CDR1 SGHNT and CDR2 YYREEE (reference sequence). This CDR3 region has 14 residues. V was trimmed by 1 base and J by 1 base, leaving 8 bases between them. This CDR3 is CASSLSDSQETQYF. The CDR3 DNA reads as TGTGCCAGCAGCTTGTCCGACAGCCAAGAGACCCAGTACTTC.

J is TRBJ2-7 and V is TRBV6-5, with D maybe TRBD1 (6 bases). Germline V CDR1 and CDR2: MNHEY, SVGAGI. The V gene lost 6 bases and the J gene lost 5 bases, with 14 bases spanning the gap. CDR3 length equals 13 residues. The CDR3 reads CASRYTYRDEQYF. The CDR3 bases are TGTGCCAGCAGATACACCTACAGGGACGAGCAGTACTTC.

This CDR3 is CASSLTGGEQFF. The CDR3 nucleotides read TGTGCCAGCAGCTTAACGGGGGGTGAGCAGTTCTTC. The V gene is TRBV7-8, the J gene TRBJ2-1; 7 bases are a match to TRBD2. CDR1 is SGHVS and CDR2 is FQNEAQ in the germline V gene. The CDR3 consists of 12 residues. V gave up 2 bases and J gave up 9 bases; unmatched junction bases: 1.

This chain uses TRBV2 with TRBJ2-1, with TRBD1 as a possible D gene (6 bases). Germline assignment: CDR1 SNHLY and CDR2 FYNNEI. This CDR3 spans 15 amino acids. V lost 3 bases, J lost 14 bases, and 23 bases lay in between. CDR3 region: CASSDGRQVSKVKFF. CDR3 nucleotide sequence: TGTGCCAGCAGTGATGGGAGACAGGTATCTAAGGTGAAGTTCTTC.

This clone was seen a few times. For the CDR3, the DNA is TGTGCCAGCAGCCAACCCAGGGGTGGGGAGACCCAGTACTTC. Amino acid sequence: CASSQPRGGETQYF. The chain has TRBV11-3 and TRBJ2-5; D possibly corresponds to TRBD1 (6 bases). The V gene lost 5 bases and the J gene lost 5 bases, with 15 bases spanning the gap. CDR1 and CDR2 (germline): SGHNT, YENEEA. The CDR3 is 14 residues long.

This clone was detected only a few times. The CDR3 sequence is CASWDSSTDTQYF. In DNA form, the CDR3 reads TGTGCCAGCTGGGACTCCTCCACAGATACGCAGTATTTT. The V and J genes are TRBV6-5 and TRBJ2-3, with a tentative D call TRBD2 (6 bases). The V end lost 8 bases, the J end lost 2 bases, and 11 bases lay between the germline ends. This CDR3 spans 13 amino acids. In germline, CDR1 is MNHEY, CDR2 SVGAGI.

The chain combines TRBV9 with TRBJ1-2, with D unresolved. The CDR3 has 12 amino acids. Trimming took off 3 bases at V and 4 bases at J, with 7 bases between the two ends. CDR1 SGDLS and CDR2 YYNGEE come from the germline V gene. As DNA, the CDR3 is TGTGCCAGCAGCGCCGCCAGCTATGGCTACACCTTC. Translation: CASSAASYGYTF.

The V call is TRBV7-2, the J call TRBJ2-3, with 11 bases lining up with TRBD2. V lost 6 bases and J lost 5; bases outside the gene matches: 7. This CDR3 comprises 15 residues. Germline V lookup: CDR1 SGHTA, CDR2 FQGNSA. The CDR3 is CASRSLAGGQDTQYF. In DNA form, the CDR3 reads TGTGCCAGCAGGTCCTTAGCGGGAGGGCAAGATACGCAGTATTTT.

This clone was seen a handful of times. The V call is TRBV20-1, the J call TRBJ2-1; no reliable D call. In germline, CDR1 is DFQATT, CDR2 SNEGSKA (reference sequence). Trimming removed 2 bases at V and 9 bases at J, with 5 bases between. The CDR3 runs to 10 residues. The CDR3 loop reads CSARSSEQFF. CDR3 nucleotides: TGCAGTGCTAGAAGTAGTGAGCAGTTCTTC.

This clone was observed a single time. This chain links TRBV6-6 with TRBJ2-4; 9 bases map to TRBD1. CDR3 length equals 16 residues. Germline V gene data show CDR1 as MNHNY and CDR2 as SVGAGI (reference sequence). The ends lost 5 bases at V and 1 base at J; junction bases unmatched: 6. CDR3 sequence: CASSLQGAPAKNIQYF. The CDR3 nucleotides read TGTGCCAGCAGTCTACAGGGGGCGCCGGCCAAAAACATTCAGTACTTC.

CDR3 sequence (DNA): TGTGCCAGCAGCTCAACAGACACCGGGGAGCTGTTTTTT. Protein sequence: CASSSTDTGELFF. V is TRBV7-2 and J is TRBJ2-2; D gene ambiguous. V was cut by 4 bases and J by 3 bases, with 6 bases left in between. The CDR3 sequence is 13 residues long. Germline CDR1 reads SGHTA; CDR2 reads FQGNSA.

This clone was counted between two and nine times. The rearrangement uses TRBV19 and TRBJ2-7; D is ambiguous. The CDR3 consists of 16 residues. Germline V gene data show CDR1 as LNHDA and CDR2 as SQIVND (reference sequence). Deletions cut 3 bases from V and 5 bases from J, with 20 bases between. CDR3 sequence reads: CASSIGQSGIKNEQYF. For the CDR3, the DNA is TGTGCCAGTAGTATTGGGCAATCTGGAATAAAGAACGAGCAGTACTTC.

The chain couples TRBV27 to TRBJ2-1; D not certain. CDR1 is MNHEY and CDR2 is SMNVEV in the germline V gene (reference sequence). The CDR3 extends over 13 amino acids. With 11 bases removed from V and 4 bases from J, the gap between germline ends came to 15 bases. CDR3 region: CAVLNPPYNEQFF. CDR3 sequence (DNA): TGTGCCGTCCTAAACCCTCCATACAATGAGCAGTTCTTC.

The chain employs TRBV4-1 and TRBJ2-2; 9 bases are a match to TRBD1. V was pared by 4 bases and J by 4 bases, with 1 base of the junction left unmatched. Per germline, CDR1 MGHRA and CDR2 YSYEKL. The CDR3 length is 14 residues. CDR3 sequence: CASSRDRVTGELFF. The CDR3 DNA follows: TGCGCCAGCAGCCGGGACAGGGTCACCGGGGAGCTGTTTTTT.

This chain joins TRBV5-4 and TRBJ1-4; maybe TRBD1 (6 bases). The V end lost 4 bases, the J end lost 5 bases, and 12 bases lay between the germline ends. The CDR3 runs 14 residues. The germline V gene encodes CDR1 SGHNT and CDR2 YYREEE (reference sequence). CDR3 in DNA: TGTGCCAGCAGCGCCGGGACATCGAATGAAAAACTGTTTTTT. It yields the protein CASSAGTSNEKLFF.

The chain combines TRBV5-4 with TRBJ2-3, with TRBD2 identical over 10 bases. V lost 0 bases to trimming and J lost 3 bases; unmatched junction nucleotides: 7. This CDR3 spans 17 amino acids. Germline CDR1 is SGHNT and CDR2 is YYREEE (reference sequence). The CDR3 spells CASSLAQTSGQTDTQYF. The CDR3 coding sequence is TGTGCCAGCAGCTTGGCCCAGACTAGCGGGCAAACAGATACGCAGTATTTT. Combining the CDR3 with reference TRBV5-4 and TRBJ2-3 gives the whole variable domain ETGVTQSPTHLIKTRGQQVTLRCSSQSGHNTVSWYQQALGQGPQFIFQYYREEENGRGNFPPRFSGLQFPNYSSELNVNALELDDSALYLCASSLAQTSGQTDTQYFGPGTRLTVL.

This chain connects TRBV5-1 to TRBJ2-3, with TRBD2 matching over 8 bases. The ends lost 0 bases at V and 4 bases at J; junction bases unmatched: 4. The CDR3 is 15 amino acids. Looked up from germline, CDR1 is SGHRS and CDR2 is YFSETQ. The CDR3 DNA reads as TGCGCCAGCAGCTTGGCGGGAGGGGAGCCAGATACGCAGTATTTT. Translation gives CASSLAGGEPDTQYF.

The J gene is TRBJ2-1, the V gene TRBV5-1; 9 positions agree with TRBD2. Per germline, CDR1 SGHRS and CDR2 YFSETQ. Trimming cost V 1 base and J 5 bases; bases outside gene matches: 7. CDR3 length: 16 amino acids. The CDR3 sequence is CASSLTPGLANNEQFF. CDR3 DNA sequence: TGCGCCAGCAGCTTGACCCCGGGACTAGCAAACAATGAGCAGTTCTTC.

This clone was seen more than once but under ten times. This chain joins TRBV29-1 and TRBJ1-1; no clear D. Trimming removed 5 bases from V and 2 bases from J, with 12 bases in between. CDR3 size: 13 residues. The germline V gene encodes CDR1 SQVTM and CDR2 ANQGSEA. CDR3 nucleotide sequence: TGCAGCGTTCGAGTAGGAGATAACACTGAAGCTTTCTTT. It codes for CSVRVGDNTEAFF.

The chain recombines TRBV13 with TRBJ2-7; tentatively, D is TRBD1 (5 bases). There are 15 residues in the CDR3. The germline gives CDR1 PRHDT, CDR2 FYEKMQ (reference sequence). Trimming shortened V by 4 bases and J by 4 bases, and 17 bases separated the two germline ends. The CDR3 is CASSSEADKGYEQYF. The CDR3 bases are TGTGCCAGCAGCTCAGAGGCGGACAAGGGATACGAGCAGTACTTC.

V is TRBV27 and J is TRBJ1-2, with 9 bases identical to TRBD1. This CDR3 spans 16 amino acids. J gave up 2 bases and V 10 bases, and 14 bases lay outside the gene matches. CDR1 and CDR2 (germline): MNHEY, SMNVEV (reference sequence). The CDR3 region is CATLMVTGGANYGYTF. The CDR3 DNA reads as TGTGCCACCCTGATGGTGACAGGGGGAGCAAACTATGGCTACACCTTC.

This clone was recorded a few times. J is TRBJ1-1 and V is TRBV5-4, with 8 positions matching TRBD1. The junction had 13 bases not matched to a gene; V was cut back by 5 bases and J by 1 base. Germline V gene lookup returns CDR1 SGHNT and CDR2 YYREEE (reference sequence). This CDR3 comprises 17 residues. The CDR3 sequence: CASSGGQGAEANTEAFF. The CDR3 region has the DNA TGTGCCAGCAGTGGGGGGCAGGGGGCTGAGGCGAACACTGAAGCTTTCTTT. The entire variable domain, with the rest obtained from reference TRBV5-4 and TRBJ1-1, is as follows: ETGVTQSPTHLIKTRGQQVTLRCSSQSGHNTVSWYQQALGQGPQFIFQYYREEENGRGNFPPRFSGLQFPNYSSELNVNALELDDSALYLCASSGGQGAEANTEAFFGQGTRLTVV.